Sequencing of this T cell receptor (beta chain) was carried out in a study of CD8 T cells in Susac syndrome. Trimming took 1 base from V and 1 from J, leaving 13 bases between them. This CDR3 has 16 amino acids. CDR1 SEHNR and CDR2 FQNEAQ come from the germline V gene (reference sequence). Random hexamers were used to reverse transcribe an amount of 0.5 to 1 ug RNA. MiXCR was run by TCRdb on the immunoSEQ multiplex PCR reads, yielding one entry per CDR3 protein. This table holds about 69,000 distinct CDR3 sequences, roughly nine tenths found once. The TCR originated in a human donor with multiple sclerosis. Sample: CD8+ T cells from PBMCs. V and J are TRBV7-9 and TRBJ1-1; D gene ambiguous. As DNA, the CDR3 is TGTGCCAGCAGCTTAGTTACCGTGGTGGGGAACACTGAAGCTTTCTTT. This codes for CASSLVTVVGNTEAFF.